This passage covers 3 T cell receptor beta chains from one sample sequenced in a study of OX40 agonist ivuxolimab in advanced cancers. TCRdb keeps only in-frame clones here, not all; method: immunoSEQ multiplex PCR. The table includes tens of thousands of clones, approximately 95% detected once. The source material was CD4+ or CD8+ T cells sorted from blood, sampled in a trial of the OX40 agonist ivuxolimab. These receptor sequences come from an adult with an advanced solid tumor such as melanoma, head and neck, liver or kidney cancer.

The genes are TRBV2 and TRBJ2-1; D gene unclear. Germline assignment: CDR1 SNHLY and CDR2 FYNNEI. This CDR3 region has 10 residues. Trimming pared 3 bases from V and 6 bases from J, leaving 0 bases between. CDR3 sequence: CASSDNEQFF. The CDR3 DNA follows: TGTGCCAGCAGTGACAATGAGCAGTTCTTC.

This clone was counted between two and nine times. The chain carries TRBV28 and TRBJ1-2; D is unresolved. The CDR3 consists of 11 residues. The germline CDR1 and CDR2 sequences are MDHEN and SYDVKM. V was shortened by 7 bases and J by 6 bases, with 9 bases between the two germline ends. The CDR3: CASIRAHGYTF. The CDR3 region has the DNA TGTGCCAGCATCCGGGCTCATGGCTACACCTTC.

This clone was recorded only once. This chain links TRBV11-2 with TRBJ2-1; 9 bases are shared with TRBD2. The CDR3 length is 17 residues. V was pared by 3 bases and J by 5 bases, with 11 bases of the junction left unmatched. Germline lookup yields CDR1 SGHAT and CDR2 FQNNGV. The DNA of the CDR3 is TGTGCCAGCAGCTTCGGTCGACTAGCGGAGGCAAACAATGAGCAGTTCTTC. It codes for CASSFGRLAEANNEQFF.